This T cell receptor (beta chain) was found in a study of blood T cell repertoires in COVID-19. The assay was immunoSEQ multiplex PCR, and TCRdb's table has in-frame clones only and misses some. Of 360,000 or so clones in the sample, roughly 80% were seen once. CDR1 and CDR2 from the germline V gene are DFQATT and SNEGSKA (reference sequence). This CDR3 comprises 13 residues. Trimming removed 3 bases from V and 0 bases from J, with 9 bases in between. Each participant's cohort was designated according to participant-reported clinical history. Cohort 3 donors counted as recovered after two negative PCRs, clearance, or resolved symptoms.

Material for sequencing was PBMCs or T cells enriched from blood (not recorded which). This clonotype was obtained from a woman between 50 and 59 years old who had recovered from COVID-19. The chain joins TRBV20-1 to TRBJ2-7, with unresolved D. Written as DNA, the CDR3 is TGCAGTGCTAGTAGGAGTGGCTCCTACGAGCAGTACTTC. This gives the protein CSASRSGSYEQYF.